This entry lists 32 T cell receptor beta chains sequenced from one sample in a study of shared clonotypes between healthy human individuals. Profiling relied on immunoSEQ multiplex PCR, and the TCRdb table lists in-frame clones only, not all of them. The data show around 2,000,000 clones, just under 95% seen once. CD45RO-negative cells were positively selected for CCR7, leaving out terminally differentiated effector memory CD45RA+ cells. Sequencing was carried out using naive CD8+ T cells sorted from blood. Receptors originate from a man aged 18-30 years in good health.

This chain uses TRBV6-1 with TRBJ2-7; D possibly corresponds to TRBD2 (5 bases). CDR1 is MNHNS and CDR2 is SASEGT in the germline V gene. With 10 bases removed from V and 5 bases from J, the gap between germline ends came to 24 bases. The CDR3 loop spans 15 amino acids. CDR3 in amino acids: CATEGPQPPYDEQYF. The CDR3 DNA reads as TGTGCCACCGAGGGCCCCCAACCCCCCTACGACGAGCAGTACTTC.

V usage is TRBV27 and J usage is TRBJ2-7; D may be TRBD2 (5 bases). The germline V and J ends were trimmed by 6 bases and 3 bases, with 15 bases remaining between them. Germline values: CDR1 MNHEY, CDR2 SMNVEV (reference sequence). This CDR3 comprises 14 residues. The CDR3 here is CASSGWRSLYEQYF. CDR3 DNA: TGTGCCAGCAGCGGATGGAGGAGCCTCTACGAGCAGTACTTC.

This clone was seen only once. The V call is TRBV9, the J call TRBJ1-6; maybe TRBD1 (6 bases). V was shortened by 4 bases and J by 4 bases, with 18 bases between the two germline ends. The germline CDR1 and CDR2 sequences are SGDLS and YYNGEE. This CDR3 region has 17 residues. CDR3 DNA sequence: TGTGCCAGCAGCCCAAAAGAACGGGACAAATATAATTCACCCCTCCACTTT. This gives the protein CASSPKERDKYNSPLHF. Complete variable domain (other parts from reference TRBV9 and TRBJ1-6): DSGVTQTPKHLITATGQRVTLRCSPRSGDLSVYWYQQSLDQGLQFLIQYYNGEERAKGNILERFSAQQFPDLHSELNLSSLELGDSALYFCASSPKERDKYNSPLHFGNGTRLTVT.

Remarks on this clone: At the DNA level, this CDR3 is encoded by other sequences in the same sample as well. V is TRBV11-2 and J is TRBJ2-7; 7 bases are a match to TRBD2. The CDR3 spans 13 residues. Germline values: CDR1 SGHAT, CDR2 FQNNGV. V trimming: 2 bases; J trimming: 3 bases; junction bases outside the gene matches: 1. CDR3 coding DNA: TGTGCCAGCAGCTTACGGACTAGCTACGAGCAGTACTTC. Translated, it gives CASSLRTSYEQYF.

V is TRBV4-3 and J is TRBJ2-1, with 14 bases fitting TRBD2. J gave up 15 bases and V 1 base, and 11 bases lay outside the gene matches. CDR3 size: 16 residues. Germline lookup yields CDR1 LGHNA and CDR2 YSLEER. CDR3 DNA: TGCGCCAGCAGCCAAGGGGTGGGGACTAGCGGGAGTATGATGTTCTTC. It specifies CASSQGVGTSGSMMFF.

The J gene is TRBJ1-2, the V gene TRBV11-2; 10 bases are a match to TRBD1. The germline gives CDR1 SGHAT, CDR2 FQNNGV. Germline trimming cut 4 bases from V and 6 bases from J; bases unmatched to any gene: 8. This CDR3 has 15 residues. DNA of the CDR3: TGTGCCAGCAGCTCTCTCGACAGGGGGCTCGATGGCTACACCTTC. Amino acids: CASSSLDRGLDGYTF.

This CDR3 is CASRGGGAELFF. CDR3 coding DNA: TGTGCCAGCAGGGGGGGAGGGGCAGAGCTGTTTTTT. The chain links TRBV6-5 to TRBJ2-2; 7 bases map to TRBD2. This CDR3 is 12 amino acids long. The germline CDR1 and CDR2 sequences are MNHEY and SVGAGI. J lost 11 bases, V lost 6 bases, and 6 bases had no gene match.

The V and J genes are TRBV5-1 and TRBJ2-3; D ambiguous. V lost 4 bases to trimming and J lost 0 bases, with 12 bases between them. The CDR3 has 15 residues. CDR1 SGHRS and CDR2 YFSETQ come from the germline V gene. The CDR3 here is CASSGAEISTDTQYF. CDR3 nucleotides: TGCGCCAGCAGCGGTGCGGAAATTAGCACAGATACGCAGTATTTT.

The chain has TRBV2 and TRBJ1-2; 8 bases are shared with TRBD1. V was clipped by 0 bases and J by 4 bases; unmatched bases: 4. CDR1 and CDR2 from the germline V gene are SNHLY and FYNNEI. The length of the CDR3 is 15 residues. The CDR3 DNA sequence: TGTGCCAGCAGTGAAGCCACCGGGACAGGCTATGGCTACACCTTC. Amino acid sequence: CASSEATGTGYGYTF.

The gene calls are TRBV10-3 and TRBJ2-7, with a tentative D call TRBD2 (5 bases). Germline values: CDR1 ENHRY, CDR2 SYGVKD. The CDR3 extends over 16 amino acids. Trimming removed 0 bases from V and 3 bases from J, with 15 bases in between. The CDR3 here is CAISESQSGANYEQYF. CDR3 DNA sequence: TGTGCCATCAGTGAGTCGCAGAGCGGAGCAAACTACGAGCAGTACTTC.

The chain recombines TRBV5-1 with TRBJ2-2; D ambiguous. There are 12 residues in the CDR3. The V end was cut by 1 base, the J end by 7 bases, with 5 bases between. Germline V gene sequence: CDR1 SGHRS, CDR2 YFSETQ. The CDR3 nucleotides are TGCGCCAGCAGCTTGAACTTCGGGGAGCTGTTTTTT. Amino acids: CASSLNFGELFF.

The rearrangement joins TRBV4-1 to TRBJ2-1; D is uncertain. Germline V gene data show CDR1 as MGHRA and CDR2 as YSYEKL. Trimming left V 2 bases short and J 7 bases short, with 6 bases between. CDR3 length equals 12 residues. The CDR3 spells CASSQIGNEQFF. The CDR3 DNA reads TGCGCCAGCAGCCAAATTGGGAATGAGCAGTTCTTC.

J is TRBJ2-2 and V is TRBV19; D is possibly TRBD2 (6 bases). Germline V gene lookup returns CDR1 LNHDA and CDR2 SQIVND (reference sequence). The CDR3 loop spans 14 amino acids. The V gene lost 2 bases and the J gene lost 6 bases, with 10 bases spanning the gap. The CDR3 sequence is CASSILGDSGELFF. CDR3 bases: TGTGCCAGTAGTATACTGGGGGACTCCGGGGAGCTGTTTTTT.

This sequence joins TRBV27 and TRBJ2-7, with D hard to call. The germline gives CDR1 MNHEY, CDR2 SMNVEV (reference sequence). The CDR3 covers 14 residues. Trimming stripped 4 bases from V and 1 base from J, with 11 bases between. The CDR3 loop is CASSYAGSSYEQYF. The CDR3 nucleotides are TGTGCCAGCAGTTATGCCGGAAGTTCCTACGAGCAGTACTTC.

On this clone itself: In the same sample, other DNA sequences code for this CDR3. The J gene is TRBJ2-5, the V gene TRBV9; TRBD2 is a possible D gene (6 bases). The CDR3 is made up of 13 amino acids. CDR1 and CDR2 (germline): SGDLS, YYNGEE. V was pared by 0 bases and J by 5 bases, with 8 bases between. Here the CDR3 reads CASSVGGTETQYF. The CDR3 DNA reads as TGTGCCAGCAGCGTAGGCGGGACTGAGACCCAGTACTTC.

This clone was detected only once. The chain employs TRBV5-4 and TRBJ2-6, with D perhaps TRBD2 (8 bases). Germline-derived CDR1 and CDR2 are SGHNT and YYREEE (reference sequence). CDR3 length: 15 residues. Deletions cut 6 bases from V and 3 bases from J, with 13 bases between. CDR3 sequence: CASTGGGVGANVLTF. In DNA form, the CDR3 reads TGTGCCAGCACGGGAGGGGGCGTTGGGGCCAACGTCCTGACTTTC.

V usage is TRBV5-6 and J usage is TRBJ1-4, with D unresolved. The germline gives CDR1 SGHDT, CDR2 YYEEEE. Trimming cost V 3 bases and J 5 bases, with 8 bases left between them. CDR3 length: 13 amino acids. As DNA, the CDR3 is TGTGCCAGCAGCTCGGGAACGAATGAAAAACTGTTTTTT. This gives the protein CASSSGTNEKLFF.

The genes are TRBV2 and TRBJ1-3; a weak D match, TRBD1 (6 bases). V gave up 8 bases and J gave up 4 bases, with 12 bases separating them. This CDR3 contains 13 residues. Germline V CDR1 and CDR2: SNHLY, FYNNEI. Here the CDR3 reads CASDQGSGNTIYF. The CDR3 coding sequence is TGTGCCAGCGACCAGGGGTCCGGAAACACCATATATTTT.

V is TRBV19 and J is TRBJ2-7; 7 bases agree with TRBD1. Germline-derived CDR1 and CDR2 are LNHDA and SQIVND (reference sequence). CDR3 length equals 14 residues. The ends lost 8 bases at V and 0 bases at J; junction bases unmatched: 7. As DNA, the CDR3 is TGTGCCAGTTCCGACAGGGCGAGCTCCTACGAGCAGTACTTC. It codes for CASSDRASSYEQYF.

The chain combines TRBV23-1 with TRBJ2-2, with 10 nucleotides matching TRBD1. TRBV23-1 is flagged as an ORF with uncertain function. The CDR3 extends over 18 amino acids. The trim removed 0 bases at V and 3 bases at J, leaving 7 bases unmatched. The CDR3 loop is CASSQSRAGTGDTGELFF. The CDR3 DNA reads as TGCGCCAGCAGTCAATCGCGGGCCGGGACAGGGGACACCGGGGAGCTGTTTTTT.

Of note for this clone: One base away lies a much larger clone, so this may be a sequencing read error. Other DNA sequences within the sample encode an identical CDR3. The J gene is TRBJ2-5, the V gene TRBV13; unclear D gene. This CDR3 contains 11 residues. The V gene lost 3 bases and the J gene lost 4 bases, with 3 bases spanning the gap. Looked up from germline, CDR1 is PRHDT and CDR2 is FYEKMQ (reference sequence). CDR3 region: CASSFGETQYF. The CDR3 region has the DNA TGTGCCAGCAGCTTTGGAGAGACCCAGTACTTC. The full variable domain, rest sourced from reference TRBV13 and TRBJ2-5, is AAGVIQSPRHLIKEKRETATLKCYPIPRHDTVYWYQQGPGQDPQFLISFYEKMQSDKGSIPDRFSAQQFSDYHSELNMSSLELGDSALYFCASSFGETQYFGPGTRLLVL.

This clone was observed a few times. V and J are TRBV6-5 and TRBJ1-6, with unresolved D. The CDR3 consists of 15 residues. Per the germline V gene, CDR1 is MNHEY and CDR2 is SVGAGI. V was trimmed by 2 bases and J by 14 bases, leaving 19 bases between them. CDR3 nucleotides: TGTGCCAGCAGTTACCAAGGGTACCCTACTTTCGCCCTCCACTTT. This sequence encodes CASSYQGYPTFALHF.

This clone has a single count. The CDR3 here is CASSSGTKGVSQPQHF. The CDR3 bases are TGTGCCAGCAGCTCAGGGACGAAGGGTGTCAGTCAGCCCCAGCATTTT. The genes are TRBV27 and TRBJ1-5; D might be TRBD1 (5 bases). V was pared by 6 bases and J by 6 bases, with 21 bases between. This CDR3 has 16 amino acids. Germline loops: CDR1 MNHEY, CDR2 SMNVEV (reference sequence).

The chain combines TRBV27 with TRBJ2-7, with TRBD2 identical over 11 bases. The CDR3 extends over 15 amino acids. The junction had 7 bases not matched to a gene; V was cut back by 2 bases and J by 7 bases. In germline, CDR1 is MNHEY, CDR2 SMNVEV (reference sequence). This CDR3 reads CASSLGLAGGWEQYF. CDR3 in DNA: TGTGCCAGCAGTTTAGGGCTAGCGGGAGGTTGGGAGCAGTACTTC.

The V gene is TRBV4-1, the J gene TRBJ2-4; unclear D gene. CDR1 and CDR2 (germline): MGHRA, YSYEKL. Trimming took 1 base from V and 1 from J, leaving 8 bases between them. This CDR3 spans 15 amino acids. As DNA, the CDR3 is TGCGCCAGCAGCCAAGTAGGAATGGCCAAAAACATTCAGTACTTC. It yields the protein CASSQVGMAKNIQYF.

Points on this clone: This sample includes further DNA sequences coding for the same CDR3. The chain recombines TRBV11-2 with TRBJ1-4; no definite D call. Trimming shortened V by 1 base and J by 4 bases, and 10 bases separated the two germline ends. CDR1 and CDR2 (germline): SGHAT, FQNNGV. CDR3 length: 15 residues. CDR3 loop: CASSLGAGLNEKLFF. In DNA, the CDR3 is TGTGCCAGCAGCTTAGGGGCTGGTCTTAATGAAAAACTGTTTTTT.

The genes are TRBV25-1 and TRBJ1-4; D possibly corresponds to TRBD1 (5 bases). Germline V gene sequence: CDR1 MGHDK, CDR2 SYGVNS. The V end was cut by 0 bases, the J end by 7 bases, with 12 bases between. CDR3 length equals 15 residues. This chain's CDR3 is CASSEYWGVLEKLFF. CDR3 sequence (DNA): TGTGCCAGCAGTGAATATTGGGGGGTCCTTGAAAAACTGTTTTTT.

The J gene is TRBJ2-2, the V gene TRBV5-8, with 9 bases aligning to TRBD1. With 3 bases clipped from V and 4 bases from J, the junction kept 13 bases outside the gene matches. The CDR3 runs 18 residues. CDR1 and CDR2 from the germline V gene are SGHTS and YDEGEE. CDR3 DNA: TGTGCCAGCAGCTCCGGTGGACAGGGGCCGCTCGTCACCGGGGAGCTGTTTTTT. The encoded protein is CASSSGGQGPLVTGELFF.

V usage is TRBV5-4 and J usage is TRBJ2-1, with no clear D. The CDR3 consists of 15 residues. Germline values: CDR1 SGHNT, CDR2 YYREEE (reference sequence). V shed 1 base and J shed 2 bases, with 10 bases lying between them. The CDR3 reads CASSLTGPTYNEQFF. In nucleotides, the CDR3 is TGTGCCAGCAGCTTGACCGGGCCTACCTACAATGAGCAGTTCTTC.

This clone came up once. V gene TRBV6-1 combines with J gene TRBJ2-2; 7 nucleotides match TRBD1. With 0 bases clipped from V and 7 bases from J, the junction kept 14 bases outside the gene matches. The CDR3 covers 18 residues. Germline values: CDR1 MNHNS, CDR2 SASEGT. CDR3 nucleotides: TGTGCCAGCAGTGAAGCAAGTCGACAGGGTTGGGTTGTCGGGGAGCTGTTTTTT. Amino acids: CASSEASRQGWVVGELFF.

The chain has TRBV28 and TRBJ2-5, with D possibly called TRBD1 or TRBD2 (5 bases each). The length of the CDR3 is 16 residues. From germline, CDR1 is MDHEN and CDR2 SYDVKM. With 2 bases removed from V and 5 bases from J, the gap between germline ends came to 18 bases. The CDR3 is CASSLGTREGLETQYF. The CDR3 DNA reads as TGTGCCAGCAGTTTAGGGACCAGGGAAGGATTGGAGACCCAGTACTTC.

As for this clone: The sample holds other DNA sequences that translate to the same CDR3. The genes are TRBV30 and TRBJ2-7; 8 positions agree with TRBD1. Germline CDR1 GTSNPN, CDR2 SVGIG (reference sequence). The CDR3 is 13 residues long. V was pared by 3 bases and J by 2 bases, with 3 bases of the junction left unmatched. The CDR3 spells CAWSGTGPYEQYF. CDR3 DNA sequence: TGTGCCTGGAGCGGGACAGGCCCCTACGAGCAGTACTTC.